These 9 T cell receptor beta chains were all obtained from the same sample, sequenced in a study of control samples from healthy donors and cancer patients. TCRdb keeps only in-frame clones here, not all; method: immunoSEQ multiplex PCR. The sample includes 130,000 or so clones, 94% of them seen just once. The specimen was blood. Source of these receptors: a man aged 35-49 years in good health.

This chain uses TRBV7-8 with TRBJ1-1; D remains unclear. The CDR3 is 15 residues long. Germline CDR1 and CDR2: SGHVS and FQNEAQ. Trimming took 1 base from V and 1 from J, leaving 10 bases between them. The chain's CDR3 is CASSLERVSNTEAFF. The CDR3 nucleotides are TGTGCCAGCAGCTTAGAACGGGTGTCGAACACTGAAGCTTTCTTT.

The chain recombines TRBV2 with TRBJ1-6, with D uncertain. Germline V gives CDR1 SNHLY, CDR2 FYNNEI. This CDR3 comprises 13 residues. V was trimmed by 2 bases and J by 8 bases, leaving 7 bases between them. The CDR3 coding sequence is TGTGCCAGCAGTGAAAGGGTTTATTCACCCCTCCACTTT. Encoded protein: CASSERVYSPLHF.

This chain connects TRBV5-6 to TRBJ1-6, with D perhaps matching TRBD1 (5 bases). Deletions cut 0 bases from V and 0 bases from J, with 10 bases between. CDR1 and CDR2 (germline): SGHDT, YYEEEE. The CDR3 is 17 residues long. In nucleotides, the CDR3 is TGTGCCAGCAGCTTGGATGGGGGTAGCTCCTATAATTCACCCCTCCACTTT. This sequence encodes CASSLDGGSSYNSPLHF.

This clone has more than one count but fewer than ten. The chain recombines TRBV6-6 with TRBJ2-7; D unclear. The CDR3 consists of 12 residues. Trimming took off 4 bases at V and 7 bases at J, with 11 bases between the two ends. CDR1 and CDR2 (germline): MNHNY, SVGAGI (reference sequence). CDR3 sequence reads: CASSSPETEQYF. CDR3 nucleotide sequence: TGTGCCAGCAGTTCCCCGGAGACGGAGCAGTACTTC.

A single count supports this clone. The rearrangement uses TRBV5-1 and TRBJ1-4, with 8 bases matching TRBD1. The germline CDR1 and CDR2 sequences are SGHRS and YFSETQ. V trimming: 2 bases; J trimming: 8 bases; junction bases outside the gene matches: 8. There are 15 residues in the CDR3. CDR3: CASSFIFRGREKLFF. CDR3 in DNA: TGCGCCAGCAGCTTCATTTTCAGGGGGCGCGAAAAACTGTTTTTT.

J is TRBJ1-1 and V is TRBV6-4; no definite D call. Germline CDR1 is MRHNA and CDR2 is SNTAGT. Deletions cut 5 bases from V and 1 base from J, with 11 bases between. The CDR3 consists of 14 residues. DNA of the CDR3: TGTGCCAGCAGTCCGAGGACCGGGAACACTGAAGCTTTCTTT. Translation gives CASSPRTGNTEAFF.

The chain recombines TRBV5-1 with TRBJ2-2; D gene uncertain. Germline CDR1 and CDR2: SGHRS and YFSETQ. This CDR3 is built from 14 residues. Trimming removed 4 bases from V and 4 bases from J, with 11 bases in between. This CDR3 is CASSTAIVTGELFF. The CDR3 bases are TGCGCCAGCAGCACGGCTATAGTCACCGGGGAGCTGTTTTTT.

This CDR3 is CASRGTAFGREKLFF. The CDR3, as DNA: TGTGCCAGCCGCGGGACAGCATTTGGTCGCGAAAAACTGTTTTTT. The chain combines TRBV28 with TRBJ1-4; 7 nucleotides match TRBD1. The length of the CDR3 is 15 residues. Germline CDR1 MDHEN, CDR2 SYDVKM. J lost 8 bases, V lost 8 bases, and 14 bases had no gene match.

This clone was observed a single time. The rearrangement joins TRBV3-1 (or the pseudogene TRBV3-2) to TRBJ2-3, with 7 bases aligning to TRBD1. Germline assignment: CDR1 LGHDT and CDR2 YNNKEL (reference sequence). The CDR3 is 16 residues long. V was pared by 3 bases and J by 4 bases, with 10 bases of the junction left unmatched. The CDR3: CASSHLRQGSADTQYF. CDR3 bases: TGTGCCAGCAGCCACCTCAGACAGGGATCAGCAGATACGCAGTATTTT.